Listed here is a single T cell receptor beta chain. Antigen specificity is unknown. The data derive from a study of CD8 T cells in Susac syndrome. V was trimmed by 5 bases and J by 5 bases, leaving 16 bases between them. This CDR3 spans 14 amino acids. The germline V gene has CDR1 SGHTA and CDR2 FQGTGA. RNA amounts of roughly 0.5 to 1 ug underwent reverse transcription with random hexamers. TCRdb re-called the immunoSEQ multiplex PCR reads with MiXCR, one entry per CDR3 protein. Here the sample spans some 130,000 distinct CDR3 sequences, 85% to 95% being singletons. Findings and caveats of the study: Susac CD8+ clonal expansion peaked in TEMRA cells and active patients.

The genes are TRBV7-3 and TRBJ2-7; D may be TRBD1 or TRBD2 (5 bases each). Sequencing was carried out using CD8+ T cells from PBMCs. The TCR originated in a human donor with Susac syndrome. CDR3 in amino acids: CASSPSGIGDEQYF. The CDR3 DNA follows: TGTGCCAGCAGCCCCTCAGGGATCGGGGACGAGCAGTACTTC.